These 21 T cell receptor beta chains were all obtained from the same sample, sequenced in a study of cytomegalovirus exposure and HLA in healthy donors. PCR was performed using 60 Vbeta and 13 Jbeta primers. Libraries were prepared by immunoSEQ multiplex PCR; TCRdb keeps only in-frame clonotypes and omits some of them. The data show around 120,000 clones, around 76% seen once. The sequencing input was PBMCs. The source is a man in his sixties in good health and CMV-seropositive.

V is TRBV2 and J is TRBJ2-3; 7 nucleotides align to TRBD2. CDR3 length equals 17 residues. Germline V gene lookup returns CDR1 SNHLY and CDR2 FYNNEI. The V gene end was trimmed by 0 bases and the J gene end by 0 bases; junction bases not matched to a gene: 6. DNA for the CDR3: TGTGCCAGCAGTGAAGCGCGGACGGGAGGTAGCACAGATACGCAGTATTTT. Amino acids: CASSEARTGGSTDTQYF.

On this clone itself: Its ends do not fully match the called genes, so a read error is possible. V is TRBV7-9 and J is TRBJ2-1; tentatively, D is TRBD1 (6 bases). This CDR3 comprises 15 residues. CDR1 is SEHNR and CDR2 is FQNEAQ in the germline V gene (reference sequence). The CDR3 reads CSSSLAPRGYNEQFF. DNA of the CDR3: TGTTCCAGCAGCTTAGCTCCCAGGGGCTACAATGAGCAGTTCTTC.

The table lists this clone with a few counts. The rearrangement links TRBV7-9 to TRBJ2-2; D is undetermined. The CDR3 has 15 amino acids. V gave up 1 base and J gave up 3 bases, with 9 bases separating them. Germline V lookup: CDR1 SEHNR, CDR2 FQNEAQ (reference sequence). CDR3 DNA sequence: TGTGCCAGCAGCTTAGGGGTAGGAGACACCGGGGAGCTGTTTTTT. This codes for CASSLGVGDTGELFF.

The chain combines TRBV5-1 with TRBJ1-2; no reliable D call. V gave up 6 bases and J gave up 0 bases, with 12 bases separating them. The CDR3 runs to 14 residues. Germline V lookup: CDR1 SGHRS, CDR2 YFSETQ. In DNA, the CDR3 is TGCGCCAGCAAATCTGAGGGATCTAACTATGGCTACACCTTC. This gives the protein CASKSEGSNYGYTF.

The chain is built from TRBV13 and TRBJ2-3, with 13 nucleotides matching TRBD2. The CDR3 length is 15 residues. V lost 2 bases, J lost 4 bases, and 0 bases stayed unmatched. Germline loops: CDR1 PRHDT, CDR2 FYEKMQ (reference sequence). The CDR3 DNA reads as TGTGCCAGCAGCTTAACTAGCGGGGGGGCAGATACGCAGTATTTT. Protein product: CASSLTSGGADTQYF.

This chain links TRBV5-4 with TRBJ2-7, with TRBD2 as a possible D gene (6 bases). CDR3 size: 14 residues. Germline V gene lookup returns CDR1 SGHNT and CDR2 YYREEE (reference sequence). V dropped 2 bases and J dropped 7 bases, with 16 bases sitting between them. The CDR3 spells CASSFGGRSLEQYF. The CDR3 nucleotides read TGTGCCAGCAGCTTTGGTGGGAGGTCCTTAGAGCAGTACTTC.

This chain joins TRBV28 and TRBJ1-2; D gene ambiguous. V dropped 5 bases and J dropped 6 bases, with 13 bases sitting between them. The V gene's germline CDR1 is MDHEN and CDR2 SYDVKM. This CDR3 is built from 13 residues. This CDR3 reads CASSPSPGNGYTF. The CDR3 region has the DNA TGTGCCAGCAGTCCATCCCCGGGTAATGGCTACACCTTC.

In its sample, this clone was seen once. The junction shows a germline mismatch at one end, possibly a read error. V gene TRBV4-1 combines with J gene TRBJ2-6; 10 nucleotides match TRBD2. Germline CDR1 and CDR2: MGHRA and YSYEKL. The CDR3 spans 19 residues. The CDR3 sequence is CASSPFQREGLPGANGLTF. In DNA form, the CDR3 reads TGCGCCAGCAGCCCCTTCCAGCGGGAGGGCCTCCCTGGGGCCAACGGCCTGACTTTC.

J is TRBJ2-7 and V is TRBV2, with D tentatively TRBD1 (5 bases). Germline CDR1 reads SNHLY; CDR2 reads FYNNEI. This CDR3 has 16 residues. Deletions cut 8 bases from V and 4 bases from J, with 24 bases between. CDR3 loop: CASHSVGHLLGYEQYF. Written as DNA, the CDR3 is TGTGCCAGCCATTCGGTTGGACACCTGCTCGGTTACGAGCAGTACTTC.

The chain couples TRBV30 to TRBJ1-3; D not resolved. CDR1 is GTSNPN, CDR2 SVGIG, per germline (reference sequence). The CDR3 is made up of 14 amino acids. V was cut by 3 bases and J by 0 bases, with 9 bases left in between. CDR3 bases: TGTGCCTGGAGGCGGACTGTCTCTGGAAACACCATATATTTT. Its protein is CAWRRTVSGNTIYF.

The chain carries TRBV10-3 and TRBJ1-4; no clear D. The germline V gene has CDR1 ENHRY and CDR2 SYGVKD. The CDR3 totals 13 residues. Deletions cut 8 bases from V and 6 bases from J, with 13 bases between. The CDR3 loop is CAISEVRDEKLFF. CDR3 DNA: TGTGCCATCTCTGAGGTACGCGATGAAAAACTGTTTTTT.

The V call is TRBV19, the J call TRBJ2-7, with TRBD1 identical over 8 bases. Germline assignment: CDR1 LNHDA and CDR2 SQIVND (reference sequence). The CDR3 has 13 amino acids. Unmatched junction bases numbered 2, after V lost 6 bases and J lost 1 base. The CDR3, as DNA: TGTGCCAGTAGAACAGGGGGTTCCTACGAGCAGTACTTC. Translated, it gives CASRTGGSYEQYF. The variable domain in full, with the rest retrieved from reference TRBV19 and TRBJ2-7, is DGGITQSPKYLFRKEGQNVTLSCEQNLNHDAMYWYRQDPGQGLRLIYYSQIVNDFQKGDIAEGYSVSREKKESFPLTVTSAQKNPTAFYLCASRTGGSYEQYFGPGTRLTVT.

V is TRBV5-1 and J is TRBJ2-1; D possibly corresponds to TRBD1 (6 bases). From germline, CDR1 is SGHRS and CDR2 YFSETQ. With 5 bases removed from V and 2 bases from J, the gap between germline ends came to 14 bases. The CDR3 loop spans 15 amino acids. CDR3: CASRILGATYNEQFF. The CDR3 region has the DNA TGCGCCAGCAGAATTTTGGGGGCAACCTACAATGAGCAGTTCTTC.

The chain joins TRBV6-5 to TRBJ2-7; D gene uncertain. V lost 4 bases and J 2 bases, leaving 18 bases between the germline ends. The CDR3 totals 16 residues. The germline V gene encodes CDR1 MNHEY and CDR2 SVGAGI. CDR3: CASSSPGAPAPYEQYF. For the CDR3, the DNA is TGTGCCAGCAGTTCCCCCGGAGCCCCAGCTCCCTACGAGCAGTACTTC.

This clone was seen repeatedly, ten times or more. V is TRBV25-1 and J is TRBJ1-2; 7 bases match TRBD1. Looked up from germline, CDR1 is MGHDK and CDR2 is SYGVNS. The CDR3 covers 15 residues. The V gene end was trimmed by 6 bases and the J gene end by 3 bases; junction bases not matched to a gene: 10. The CDR3 region is CASSDPGTVYYGYTF. The CDR3 DNA sequence: TGTGCCAGCAGCGACCCCGGGACAGTATACTATGGCTACACCTTC.

The CDR3: CASSPPGQMNTEAFF. The CDR3 DNA is TGTGCCAGCAGCCCTCCGGGACAGATGAACACTGAAGCTTTCTTT. The genes are TRBV7-9 and TRBJ1-1, with 7 bases fitting TRBD1. J lost 0 bases, V lost 5 bases, and 6 bases had no gene match. The CDR3 loop spans 15 amino acids. Germline loops: CDR1 SEHNR, CDR2 FQNEAQ (reference sequence).

This clone was recorded only once. The chain carries TRBV6-5 and TRBJ1-2; D uncertain. CDR1 and CDR2 from the germline V gene are MNHEY and SVGAGI. Trimming stripped 4 bases from V and 5 bases from J, with 11 bases between. This CDR3 contains 13 residues. The CDR3 region is CASSSPEAYGYTF. CDR3 DNA sequence: TGTGCCAGCAGTTCCCCAGAGGCTTATGGCTACACCTTC.

This chain uses TRBV5-1 with TRBJ1-4; 11 positions match TRBD1. The CDR3 is made up of 15 amino acids. Germline loops: CDR1 SGHRS, CDR2 YFSETQ. V shed 6 bases, J shed 3 bases, and the junction held 4 bases outside the gene matches. CDR3 loop: CASTGQGAPNEKLFF. The CDR3, as DNA: TGCGCCAGCACAGGACAGGGGGCTCCTAATGAAAAACTGTTTTTT.

This clone showed up just a few times. The chain has TRBV13 and TRBJ2-5; D may be TRBD2 (6 bases). V lost 0 bases and J lost 5, with 16 bases in between. The CDR3 runs 16 residues. In germline, CDR1 is PRHDT, CDR2 FYEKMQ (reference sequence). CDR3 sequence (DNA): TGTGCCAGCAGCTTAGGCATGGGGGGATCGCGGGAGACCCAGTACTTC. Protein: CASSLGMGGSRETQYF.

J is TRBJ2-1 and V is TRBV19, with 12 nucleotides matching TRBD2. After removal of 4 bases from V and 2 bases from J, the junction contained 12 bases not matched to a gene. Germline CDR1 and CDR2: LNHDA and SQIVND (reference sequence). The CDR3 has 19 residues. The CDR3 loop reads CASSNLASGGGPPYNEQFF. CDR3 coding DNA: TGTGCCAGTAGTAATTTGGCTAGCGGGGGGGGCCCCCCCTACAATGAGCAGTTCTTC.

This sequence joins TRBV10-1 and TRBJ2-1; 8 bases are a match to TRBD2. The CDR3 sequence is 16 residues long. The germline CDR1 and CDR2 sequences are WNHNN and SYGVQD (reference sequence). The J segment lost 3 bases and the V segment lost 2 bases, leaving 6 bases of the junction unmatched. CDR3 coding DNA: TGCGCCAGCAGTGAGAGAGTTAGCGGGAACTACAATGAGCAGTTCTTC. Translating gives CASSERVSGNYNEQFF.